The rows below give T cell receptor beta chains drawn from one sample of a study of patients and donors after allogeneic stem cell transplantation. TCRdb analysed the RT-PCR reads with MiXCR anew, one entry per CDR3 protein. The sample lists approximately 160,000 distinct CDR3 sequences, about 30% occurring once. Material for sequencing was blood, either unsorted or a sorted T cell fraction (not recorded which). These receptors were collected from a human donor who was either an allogeneic HSCT recipient or a stem cell or donor lymphocyte infusion donor (not recorded which). It is not recorded whose cells these are; they may come from a transplant donor. Both conserved end residues are part of each CDR3. D genes are given only for firm matches. Where a row states a size, it is once, few, many or the class of an expanded clone; other rows omit it.

cdr3_aa: CASTSQLGTDQETQYF
cdr3_nt: TGTGCCAGCACCTCTCAGTTGGGGACGGACCAAGAGACCCAGTACTTC
clone_size: .
d_call: .
j_call: TRBJ2-5
v_call: TRBV27

cdr3_aa: CASSFGFGGSEAFF
cdr3_nt: TGTGCCAGCAGTTTTGGTTTCGGTGGGAGTGAAGCTTTCTTT
clone_size: few
d_call: .
j_call: TRBJ1-1
v_call: TRBV27

cdr3_aa: CACSAGLAGGINEQFF
cdr3_nt: TGTGCCTGCAGTGCGGGACTAGCGGGAGGTATCAATGAGCAGTTCTTC
clone_size: .
d_call: TRBD2
j_call: TRBJ2-1
v_call: TRBV27

cdr3_aa: CASSLLGTSGDYEQYF
cdr3_nt: TGTGCCAGCAGTTTATTAGGGACTAGCGGCGACTACGAGCAGTACTTC
clone_size: .
d_call: TRBD2
j_call: TRBJ2-7
v_call: TRBV28

cdr3_aa: CASSLVQTGELFF
cdr3_nt: TGTGCCAGCAGTTTAGTTCAGACCGGGGAGCTGTTTTTT
clone_size: .
d_call: .
j_call: TRBJ2-2
v_call: TRBV12-3/TRBV12-4

cdr3_aa: CSARAVRDNSPLHF
cdr3_nt: TGCAGTGCGAGGGCTGTGCGGGACAATTCACCCCTCCACTTT
clone_size: .
d_call: .
j_call: TRBJ1-6
v_call: TRBV20-1

cdr3_aa: CASSLLTRGSEQFF
cdr3_nt: TGTGCCAGCAGCTTATTGACAAGAGGGAGTGAGCAGTTCTTC
clone_size: .
d_call: .
j_call: TRBJ2-1
v_call: TRBV7-9

cdr3_aa: CASSPAPWTSGRYNEQFF
cdr3_nt: TGTGCCAGCAGCCCCGCTCCCTGGACTAGCGGGAGGTACAATGAGCAGTTCTTC
clone_size: .
d_call: TRBD2
j_call: TRBJ2-1
v_call: TRBV12-3/TRBV12-4

cdr3_aa: CASSLGGEPQHF
cdr3_nt: TGTGCCAGCAGTTTAGGGGGTGAGCCCCAGCATTTT
clone_size: .
d_call: .
j_call: TRBJ1-5
v_call: TRBV12-3/TRBV12-4

cdr3_aa: CASSLARDSPLHF
cdr3_nt: TGCGCCAGCAGCTTGGCTAGAGATTCACCCCTCCACTTT
clone_size: few
d_call: .
j_call: TRBJ1-6
v_call: TRBV5-1

cdr3_aa: CASSYTGRLDYGYTF
cdr3_nt: TGTGCCAGCAGCTACACAGGGAGGTTAGACTATGGCTACACCTTC
clone_size: few
d_call: .
j_call: TRBJ1-2
v_call: TRBV14

cdr3_aa: CASSRRIYEQYF
cdr3_nt: TGTGCCAGCAGCCGCAGGATCTACGAGCAGTACTTC
clone_size: .
d_call: .
j_call: TRBJ2-7
v_call: TRBV5-6

cdr3_aa: CASSSGASYNEQFF
cdr3_nt: TGTGCCAGCAGTAGCGGGGCCTCCTACAATGAGCAGTTCTTC
clone_size: few
d_call: TRBD2
j_call: TRBJ2-1
v_call: TRBV12-3/TRBV12-4

cdr3_aa: CASSSLAGGGANYGYTF
cdr3_nt: TGTGCCAGCAGTTCCCTAGCTGGGGGTGGTGCTAACTATGGCTACACCTTC
clone_size: few
d_call: .
j_call: TRBJ1-2
v_call: TRBV7-9

cdr3_aa: CASSQEAGWDTEAFF
cdr3_nt: TGCGCCAGCAGCCAAGAGGCAGGGTGGGACACTGAAGCTTTCTTT
clone_size: many
d_call: .
j_call: TRBJ1-1
v_call: TRBV4-3

cdr3_aa: CASSLGERVFTYNEQFF
cdr3_nt: TGTGCCAGCAGTTTGGGTGAGCGGGTCTTTACCTACAATGAGCAGTTCTTC
clone_size: once
d_call: .
j_call: TRBJ2-1
v_call: TRBV12-3/TRBV12-4

cdr3_aa: CASRYDPDLTSNTGELFF
cdr3_nt: TGTGCCAGCAGATATGACCCCGACTTAACCTCGAACACCGGGGAGCTGTTTTTT
clone_size: few
d_call: .
j_call: TRBJ2-2
v_call: TRBV6-5

cdr3_aa: CSASQETQYF
cdr3_nt: TGCAGTGCTAGCCAAGAGACCCAGTACTTC
clone_size: few
d_call: .
j_call: TRBJ2-5
v_call: TRBV20-1

cdr3_aa: CASSQATYTEAFF
cdr3_nt: TGCGCCAGCAGCCAAGCAACTTACACTGAAGCTTTCTTT
clone_size: .
d_call: .
j_call: TRBJ1-1
v_call: TRBV4-3

cdr3_aa: CVSGGGTHNEQFF
cdr3_nt: TGTGTCAGTGGAGGCGGGACCCACAATGAGCAGTTCTTC
clone_size: .
d_call: .
j_call: TRBJ2-1
v_call: TRBV7-9

cdr3_aa: CASPIGYNEQFF
cdr3_nt: TGTGCCAGCCCTATCGGATACAATGAGCAGTTCTTC
clone_size: few
d_call: .
j_call: TRBJ2-1
v_call: TRBV2

cdr3_aa: CATSRVYSNQPQHF
cdr3_nt: TGTGCCACCAGCAGAGTCTATAGCAATCAGCCCCAGCATTTT
clone_size: .
d_call: .
j_call: TRBJ1-5
v_call: TRBV15

cdr3_aa: CASSEPDFEVLRNYNEQFF
cdr3_nt: TGTGCCAGCAGTGAACCCGACTTCGAGGTCTTAAGAAACTACAATGAGCAGTTCTTC
clone_size: few
d_call: .
j_call: TRBJ2-1
v_call: TRBV6-1

cdr3_aa: CASRRTSGNEQFF
cdr3_nt: TGTGCCAGTAGACGGACTAGCGGGAATGAGCAGTTCTTC
clone_size: .
d_call: TRBD2
j_call: TRBJ2-1
v_call: TRBV19

cdr3_aa: CASSRRGELFF
cdr3_nt: TGTGCCAGCAGTCGAAGAGGGGAGCTGTTTTTT
clone_size: few
d_call: .
j_call: TRBJ2-2
v_call: TRBV6-5

cdr3_aa: CASSERQVGTGELFF
cdr3_nt: TGTGCCAGCAGTGAGAGGCAGGTTGGCACCGGGGAGCTGTTTTTT
clone_size: once
d_call: .
j_call: TRBJ2-2
v_call: TRBV6-4

cdr3_aa: CASSYSGSLQETQYF
cdr3_nt: TGTGCCAGCAGTTACAGCGGGAGTCTACAAGAGACCCAGTACTTC
clone_size: few
d_call: TRBD2
j_call: TRBJ2-5
v_call: TRBV6-5

cdr3_aa: CASSLAGVGSTYNEQFF
cdr3_nt: TGTGCCAGCAGCTTGGCAGGGGTGGGGTCCACCTACAATGAGCAGTTCTTC
clone_size: .
d_call: .
j_call: TRBJ2-1
v_call: TRBV5-5